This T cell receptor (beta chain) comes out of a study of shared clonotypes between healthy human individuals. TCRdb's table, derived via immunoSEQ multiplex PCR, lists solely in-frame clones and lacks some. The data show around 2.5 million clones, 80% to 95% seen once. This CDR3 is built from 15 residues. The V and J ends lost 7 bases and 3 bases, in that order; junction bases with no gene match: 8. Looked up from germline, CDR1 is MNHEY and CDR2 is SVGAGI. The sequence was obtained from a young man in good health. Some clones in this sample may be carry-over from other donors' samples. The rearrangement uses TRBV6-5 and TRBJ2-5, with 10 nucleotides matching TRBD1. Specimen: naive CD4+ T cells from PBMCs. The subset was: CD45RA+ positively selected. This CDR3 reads CASTDRGRSEETQYF. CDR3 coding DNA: TGTGCCAGCACCGACAGGGGGCGCTCAGAAGAGACCCAGTACTTC.